These T cell receptor beta chains were read from a single sample in a study of T cells in Graves' hyperthyroidism and ophthalmopathy. Using its own MiXCR run on the multiplex PCR reads, TCRdb lists one record per CDR3 protein. The profile shows some 350,000 distinct CDR3 sequences, around a quarter of them singletons. The sequenced material came from blood. All receptors derive from a man aged 50 to 60 with Graves' hyperthyroidism. Each CDR3 is given with its conserved first and last residue. The order of the fields is clone size, D gene, V gene, J gene, CDR3 DNA, CDR3 protein. The D gene is left open where the match is weak. Part of the rows lack a size; the others show once, few, many or a class for expanded clones.

many	NA	TRBV28	TRBJ1-1	TGTGCCAGCAGTGCAAAGGGGACCTCTGAAGCTTTCTTT	CASSAKGTSEAFF
NA	NA	TRBV28	TRBJ1-4	TGTGCCAGCAGTTCCCTCTCAACTAATGAAAAACTGTTTTTT	CASSSLSTNEKLFF
many	NA	TRBV11-3	TRBJ2-1	TGTGCCAGCGGGCTAGAGGGTGATGAGCAGTTCTTC	CASGLEGDEQFF
NA	NA	TRBV7-2	TRBJ1-1	TGTGCCAGCAGCTTAATTACGTCGAGGGCGGGGGCTGAAGCTTTCTTT	CASSLITSRAGAEAFF
many	NA	TRBV10-1	TRBJ2-7	TGCGCCAGCAGTGAGTCCAGGGACCGTCAGTGGCAGTACTTC	CASSESRDRQWQYF
many	TRBD2	TRBV12-3/TRBV12-4	TRBJ2-7	TGTGCCAGCAGTTCGACTAGCGGTAGCTCCTACGAGCAGTACTTC	CASSSTSGSSYEQYF
few	TRBD1	TRBV7-9	TRBJ1-4	TGTGCCAGCAGCCGCGGGACAGAGAATGAAAAACTGTTTTTT	CASSRGTENEKLFF
NA	NA	TRBV29-1	TRBJ2-7	TGCAGCGTTGACGGGTGGGAGGACCGTAGAGAGCAGTACTTC	CSVDGWEDRREQYF
many	NA	TRBV3-1	TRBJ2-7	TGTGCCAGCAGCCGAGAGGACGAGCAGTACTTC	CASSREDEQYF
many	NA	TRBV12-3/TRBV12-4	TRBJ1-2	TGTGCCAGCCAACGGCGGAACTATGGCTACACCTTC	CASQRRNYGYTF
few	NA	TRBV15	TRBJ1-6	TGTGCCACCAGCCTCGGGGTGAGGGATTCACCCCTCCACTTT	CATSLGVRDSPLHF
few	NA	TRBV3-1	TRBJ1-1	TGTGCCAGCAGCCAAGAGTACGACACTGAAGCTTTCTTT	CASSQEYDTEAFF
NA	NA	TRBV10-3	TRBJ2-5	TGTGCCATCAGTGCTCTCCAAGAGACCCAGTACTTC	CAISALQETQYF
many	NA	TRBV28	TRBJ2-7	TGTGCCAGCTCCCTCCTGAACCCCTACGAGCAGTACTTC	CASSLLNPYEQYF
few	NA	TRBV5-6	TRBJ2-1	TGTGCCAGCACCCTGGCCGCGGGGTACGAGCAGTTCTTC	CASTLAAGYEQFF
few	NA	TRBV20-1	TRBJ1-1	TGCAGTGCTAGAGGACACTTGAACACTGAAGCTTTCTTT	CSARGHLNTEAFF
NA	NA	TRBV20-1	TRBJ2-7	TGCAGTGTTACCGGGGACATCGGGGATTTGAGAGGGGAGCAGTACTTC	CSVTGDIGDLRGEQYF
NA	TRBD2	TRBV3-1	TRBJ2-3	TGTGCCAGCAGCCCAAGACCCTGGAGCGGGAGGTACCGGAATACGCAGTATTTT	CASSPRPWSGRYRNTQYF
NA	NA	TRBV28	TRBJ2-1	TGTGCCAGTAGCGGAGACGGGCGGGCCTACAATGAGCAGTTCTTC	CASSGDGRAYNEQFF
NA	NA	TRBV7-2	TRBJ2-4	TGTGCCAGCAGTCCCGAATTAGGGGCCAAAAACATTCAGTACTTC	CASSPELGAKNIQYF
few	NA	TRBV27	TRBJ2-3	TGTGCCAGCGGGAGCCTTGCAACGCAGTATTTT	CASGSLATQYF
NA	NA	TRBV24-1	TRBJ2-2	TGTGCCACCAGTGATCTGACAGCTAACACCGGGGAGCTGTTTTTT	CATSDLTANTGELFF
NA	NA	TRBV10-2	TRBJ1-1	TGCGCCAGCAGTGAAATAAGGTACTCTACACTTGAAGCTTTCTTT	CASSEIRYSTLEAFF
NA	TRBD1	TRBV18	TRBJ2-4	TGTGCCAGCTCACCACGACAGGGGGAGAACATTCAGTACTTC	CASSPRQGENIQYF
NA	TRBD1	TRBV9	TRBJ1-2	TGTGCCAGCAGCGTGACAGGGGTAGGCTATGGCTACACCTTC	CASSVTGVGYGYTF
NA	TRBD2	TRBV12-3/TRBV12-4	TRBJ2-2	TGTGCCAGCAGTTTTACTAGCGGAGGGGTCAACACCGGGGAGCTGTTTTTT	CASSFTSGGVNTGELFF
NA	TRBD2	TRBV14	TRBJ2-1	TGTGCCAGCAGGTCGGGACTAACTAATGAGCAGTTCTTC	CASRSGLTNEQFF
few	TRBD2	TRBV7-3	TRBJ2-1	TGTGCCAGCAGCTTAGTCGGGGGGTCCTACAATGAGCAGTTCTTC	CASSLVGGSYNEQFF
many	TRBD2	TRBV20-1	TRBJ2-5	TGCAGTGCTAGTCCTGGGACTAGCGGGAAAGAGACCCAGTACTTC	CSASPGTSGKETQYF
NA	NA	TRBV5-6	TRBJ2-1	TGTGCCAGCAGTTCCCTCCGGACTAAAAATGAGCAGTTCTTC	CASSSLRTKNEQFF
NA	TRBD2	TRBV20-1	TRBJ2-7	TGCAGTGCCCCCAAGAGGGGAGGGCCGGGCGAGCAGTACTTC	CSAPKRGGPGEQYF
many	NA	TRBV3-1	TRBJ2-1	TGTGCCAGCAGCCACTCCGAGCGCGGGAATGAGCAGTTCTTC	CASSHSERGNEQFF
few	NA	TRBV19	TRBJ1-1	TGTGCCAGTAGGCGGGGATACCTCAATGAAGCTTTCTTT	CASRRGYLNEAFF
NA	NA	TRBV30	TRBJ2-2	TGTGCCTGGACCCAGCGGAACACCGGGGAGCTGTTTTTT	CAWTQRNTGELFF
NA	NA	TRBV20-1	TRBJ2-2	TGCAGTGCTAGAGATGCTAGCTCGAACACCGGGGAGCTGTTTTTT	CSARDASSNTGELFF
NA	TRBD2	TRBV5-6	TRBJ2-5	TGTGCCAGCAGCTTGGGCGGGGGTCAGACCCAGTACTTC	CASSLGGGQTQYF
many	NA	TRBV5-1	TRBJ2-7	TGTGCCAGCAGTTCCCACTACGAGCAGTACTTC	CASSSHYEQYF
few	TRBD1	TRBV27	TRBJ1-5	TGTGCCAGCAGTCTGACAGGGACCCATCAGCCCCAGCATTTT	CASSLTGTHQPQHF
few	TRBD1	TRBV20-1	TRBJ1-2	TGCAGTGCTGAGACCCTTTGGGACAGGGGGCCTGGAGATGGAGGCTACACCTTC	CSAETLWDRGPGDGGYTF
few	NA	TRBV28	TRBJ2-7	TGTGCCTCCTCTTCAGACGACACCGCCTACGAGCAGTACTTC	CASSSDDTAYEQYF
NA	NA	TRBV2	TRBJ2-5	TGTGCCAGCAGTTTGGAGGGATCCGAAAAAGAGACCCAGTACTTC	CASSLEGSEKETQYF
NA	NA	TRBV12-3/TRBV12-4	TRBJ1-5	TGTGCCAGCAGGCTTGGGGTCTTAGACAATCAGCCCCAGCATTTT	CASRLGVLDNQPQHF
many	TRBD2	TRBV11-2	TRBJ2-1	TGTGCCAGCAGCTTAGCCTCGCGGGGGAGGGTCCAGAGCTCCTACAATGAGCAGTTCTTC	CASSLASRGRVQSSYNEQFF
NA	NA	TRBV28	TRBJ1-2	TGTGCCAGCAGTCTTGTCCCGGACTCTGGCTACACCTTC	CASSLVPDSGYTF
NA	NA	TRBV24-1	TRBJ2-7	TGTGCCACCACAACGGGACTCTCCTACGAGCAGTACTTC	CATTTGLSYEQYF
many	NA	TRBV11-3	TRBJ1-1	TGTGCCAGCAGCTTAGAGGTGGGGGCCGAAGCTTTCTTT	CASSLEVGAEAFF
NA	NA	TRBV30	TRBJ2-7	TGTGCCTGGGGGACCAACTCCTACGAGCAGTACTTC	CAWGTNSYEQYF
few	TRBD1	TRBV28	TRBJ1-2	TGTGCCAGCAGAGTCGGGACAGGGAACTATGGCTACACCTTC	CASRVGTGNYGYTF
many	NA	TRBV11-3	TRBJ2-7	TGTGCCAGCAGCTTAAATGGAGACGAGCAGTACTTC	CASSLNGDEQYF
NA	TRBD1	TRBV7-3	TRBJ2-2	TGTGCCAGCAGCCCGGGACAGGGGTTCATCGGGGAGCTGTTTTTT	CASSPGQGFIGELFF
NA	TRBD2	TRBV7-9	TRBJ2-1	TGTGCCAGCATCCGGGAGGATGAGCAGTTCTTC	CASIREDEQFF
many	TRBD2	TRBV3-1	TRBJ2-3	TGTGCCAGCGTAAGGGTAGCGGGAGTTGTGACTTCCACGCAGTATTTT	CASVRVAGVVTSTQYF